Below are 28 T cell receptor beta chains sequenced from a single sample in a study of beta chain features in type 1 diabetes (dated by TCRdb to 2016 to 2019). The protocol used for the library was the immunoSEQ multiplex PCR assay. The entire amount of isolated RNA was reverse transcribed using the High Capacity cDNA Reverse Transcription Kit, so the sequenced TCRB transcripts were expressed ones. TCRdb retrieved this table from immuneACCESS and kept in-frame rearrangements only. Not all clones are present; in checked studies, unresolved V genes account for under half, and no reason is known for the remainder. This sample lists roughly 40,000 clones; around 49% were detected once. 0.72% of the sample lies in the top ten. Source material: central memory CD4+ T cells from blood. The receptors shown here come from a woman aged 18-30 years in good health.

The rearrangement joins TRBV6-6 to TRBJ2-1; 10 nucleotides line up with TRBD2. The germline gives CDR1 MNHNY, CDR2 SVGAGI (reference sequence). With V trimmed by 4 bases and J by 7 bases, 4 bases remained unmatched. The CDR3 consists of 14 residues. The CDR3 DNA reads as TGTGCCAGCAGTTCGAAGACTAGCGGGAATGAGCAGTTCTTC. Protein sequence: CASSSKTSGNEQFF.

This clone was counted a few times. The genes are TRBV29-1 and TRBJ2-3; D not resolved. Germline assignment: CDR1 SQVTM and CDR2 ANQGSEA. Trimming shortened V by 7 bases and J by 5 bases, and 10 bases separated the two germline ends. CDR3 length: 11 residues. The CDR3 sequence: CSAGWRDTQYF. DNA for the CDR3: TGCAGCGCCGGTTGGAGAGATACGCAGTATTTT.

The chain recombines TRBV5-8 with TRBJ2-1; D not certain. Germline V lookup: CDR1 SGHTS, CDR2 YDEGEE. CDR3 length: 12 residues. V lost 2 bases to trimming and J lost 2 bases, with 2 bases between them. The CDR3 reads CASSFTYNEQFF. CDR3 nucleotides: TGTGCCAGCAGCTTTACCTACAATGAGCAGTTCTTC.

This clone was seen a handful of times. The chain joins TRBV5-1 to TRBJ2-7; a possible D gene is TRBD1 (6 bases). The germline V and J ends were trimmed by 2 bases and 3 bases, with 12 bases remaining between them. CDR1 and CDR2 from the germline V gene are SGHRS and YFSETQ. This CDR3 has 14 residues. The CDR3 DNA reads as TGCGCCAGCAGCTTTGGCACAGGGTACTACGAGCAGTACTTC. Encoded protein: CASSFGTGYYEQYF.

This clone was detected only a few times. The rearrangement joins TRBV6-1 to TRBJ1-5; D might be TRBD1 (6 bases). V was cut by 4 bases and J by 0 bases, with 16 bases left in between. Germline V gene lookup returns CDR1 MNHNS and CDR2 SASEGT. This CDR3 is built from 17 residues. The CDR3 nucleotides read TGTGCCAGCAGTGTGTTGGGAGGGGGGAATAGCAATCAGCCCCAGCATTTT. This sequence encodes CASSVLGGGNSNQPQHF.

The J gene is TRBJ1-2, the V gene TRBV11-2; weak D call: TRBD1 (6 bases). V lost 5 bases to trimming and J lost 6 bases, with 19 bases between them. The CDR3 is 15 residues long. Germline loops: CDR1 SGHAT, CDR2 FQNNGV. The CDR3 DNA is TGTGCCAGCAGCACCTCCTCCGGGACACCCGATGGCTACACCTTC. Protein sequence: CASSTSSGTPDGYTF.

V usage is TRBV18 and J usage is TRBJ1-2; D is undetermined. The CDR3 is made up of 14 amino acids. Trimming shortened V by 4 bases and J by 2 bases, and 11 bases separated the two germline ends. CDR1 and CDR2 (germline): KGHSH, LQKENI. The DNA of the CDR3 is TGTGCCAGCTCACGTGGGTTGGAGAACTATGGCTACACCTTC. Protein sequence: CASSRGLENYGYTF.

The chain couples TRBV9 to TRBJ2-1; possibly TRBD1 for D (5 bases). Germline-derived CDR1 and CDR2 are SGDLS and YYNGEE. The CDR3 spans 14 residues. Trimming took off 4 bases at V and 6 bases at J, with 14 bases between the two ends. In nucleotides, the CDR3 is TGTGCCAGCAGCCTGAGCCCGACAGTCAATGAGCAGTTCTTC. It yields the protein CASSLSPTVNEQFF.

The chain has TRBV7-9 and TRBJ2-5; 12 bases are shared with TRBD2. Germline V gives CDR1 SEHNR, CDR2 FQNEAQ (reference sequence). The CDR3 is made up of 16 amino acids. The V segment lost 5 bases and the J segment 0 bases; nucleotides outside the gene matches: 4. CDR3 sequence reads: CASSTGLAGHQETQYF. The CDR3 DNA is TGTGCCAGCAGCACCGGACTAGCGGGACACCAAGAGACCCAGTACTTC.

This clone was detected a few times. This sequence joins TRBV2 and TRBJ2-6; TRBD1 agrees at 10 bases. The CDR3 consists of 17 residues. The V and J ends lost 1 base and 2 bases, in that order; junction bases with no gene match: 2. Looked up from germline, CDR1 is SNHLY and CDR2 is FYNNEI. In DNA form, the CDR3 reads TGTGCCAGCAGTGAAGAGACAGGGGGCGCTGGGGCCAACGTCCTGACTTTC. Translation gives CASSEETGGAGANVLTF. The full variable domain, its missing parts supplied by reference TRBV2 and TRBJ2-6, is EPEVTQTPSHQVTQMGQEVILRCVPISNHLYFYWYRQILGQKVEFLVSFYNNEISEKSEIFDDQFSVERPDGSNFTLKIRSTKLEDSAMYFCASSEETGGAGANVLTFGAGSRLTVL.

V gene TRBV28 combines with J gene TRBJ1-5, with D maybe TRBD1 (5 bases). V dropped 7 bases and J dropped 6 bases, with 16 bases sitting between them. Germline V lookup: CDR1 MDHEN, CDR2 SYDVKM. The length of the CDR3 is 14 residues. CDR3 sequence reads: CASTWGGGSQPQHF. Here the CDR3 DNA reads TGTGCCAGCACCTGGGGGGGAGGCAGTCAGCCCCAGCATTTT.

The gene calls are TRBV6-6 and TRBJ1-5, with TRBD1 matching over 7 bases. This CDR3 has 14 amino acids. The junction had 10 bases not matched to a gene; V was cut back by 10 bases and J by 4 bases. Germline CDR1 is MNHNY and CDR2 is SVGAGI (reference sequence). CDR3 loop: CATHRQGWNQPQHF. In DNA form, the CDR3 reads TGTGCCACCCATAGACAGGGTTGGAATCAGCCCCAGCATTTT.

Only a few counts were recorded for this clone. CDR3 region: CASSQLFALRNTEAFF. The CDR3 nucleotides read TGCGCCAGCAGCCAGCTTTTTGCCCTGCGCAACACTGAAGCTTTCTTT. The chain recombines TRBV4-1 with TRBJ1-1; no definite D call. The germline gives CDR1 MGHRA, CDR2 YSYEKL. This CDR3 spans 16 amino acids. V shed 3 bases and J shed 2 bases, with 16 bases lying between them.

The chain combines TRBV5-6 with TRBJ2-4; D unresolved. Trimming took off 0 bases at V and 7 bases at J, with 14 bases between the two ends. The germline V gene encodes CDR1 SGHDT and CDR2 YYEEEE. This CDR3 has 15 residues. The CDR3 spells CASSLATAGANIQYF. The CDR3 DNA is TGTGCCAGCAGCTTGGCTACGGCAGGTGCGAACATTCAGTACTTC. The complete variable domain, with remaining parts taken from reference TRBV5-6 and TRBJ2-4, reads DAGVTQSPTHLIKTRGQQVTLRCSPKSGHDTVSWYQQALGQGPQFIFQYYEEEERQRGNFPDRFSGHQFPNYSSELNVNALLLGDSALYLCASSLATAGANIQYFGAGTRLSVL.

The chain carries TRBV5-1 and TRBJ1-1; 12 positions agree with TRBD1. With 3 bases clipped from V and 1 base from J, the junction kept 4 bases outside the gene matches. Germline CDR1 reads SGHRS; CDR2 reads YFSETQ. The CDR3 extends over 16 amino acids. In nucleotides, the CDR3 is TGCGCCAGCAGCTGGGGGACAGGGGGCCCGAACACTGAAGCTTTCTTT. It yields the protein CASSWGTGGPNTEAFF.

This clone occurred a few times. In DNA, the CDR3 is TGTGCCAGCAGCTGGGGGCAGGATAGCAATCAGCCCCAGCATTTT. Its translation is CASSWGQDSNQPQHF. The chain has TRBV6-5 and TRBJ1-5, with D possibly TRBD1 on 6 matching bases. V shed 6 bases and J shed 0 bases, with 12 bases lying between them. In germline, CDR1 is MNHEY, CDR2 SVGAGI. This CDR3 is 15 amino acids long.

The chain is built from TRBV5-1 and TRBJ1-6, with unresolved D. CDR1 is SGHRS, CDR2 YFSETQ, per germline. The CDR3 has 14 residues. V lost 0 bases and J lost 5, with 6 bases in between. The CDR3 coding sequence is TGCGCCAGCAGCTTGGGACATCATAATTCACCCCTCCACTTT. It yields the protein CASSLGHHNSPLHF.

This clone came up a few times. The genes are TRBV2 and TRBJ2-3; D is unresolved. The germline V gene has CDR1 SNHLY and CDR2 FYNNEI. The CDR3 contains 13 residues. Trimming stripped 6 bases from V and 1 base from J, with 8 bases between. CDR3 sequence reads: CASSQIRTDTQYF. DNA of the CDR3: TGTGCCAGCAGCCAGATTCGCACAGATACGCAGTATTTT.

The V gene is TRBV11-3, the J gene TRBJ2-2; 7 nucleotides agree with TRBD1. This CDR3 comprises 15 residues. CDR1 and CDR2 from the germline V gene are SGHNT and YENEEA. Trimming took 2 bases from V and 4 from J; bases not matched to a gene: 4. CDR3 residues: CASSLKGALTGELFF. In nucleotides, the CDR3 is TGTGCCAGCAGCTTAAAGGGGGCGCTCACCGGGGAGCTGTTTTTT.

This clone has more than one count but fewer than ten. The gene calls are TRBV2 and TRBJ2-3; D is perhaps TRBD2 (5 bases). Germline V gene lookup returns CDR1 SNHLY and CDR2 FYNNEI. CDR3 size: 15 residues. The V gene lost 2 bases and the J gene lost 4 bases, with 13 bases spanning the gap. CDR3 residues: CASSETRADADTQYF. CDR3 bases: TGTGCCAGCAGTGAAACTAGAGCTGACGCAGATACGCAGTATTTT.

This clone has only one observation. This sample also contains other DNA sequences that code for the same CDR3. This chain uses TRBV7-9 with TRBJ2-1, with 13 bases identical to TRBD2. This CDR3 contains 16 residues. The junction had 3 bases not matched to a gene; V was cut back by 5 bases and J by 2 bases. CDR1 and CDR2 (germline): SEHNR, FQNEAQ (reference sequence). The CDR3 loop is CASSLGLAGTYNEQFF. DNA for the CDR3: TGTGCCAGCAGCCTGGGACTAGCGGGGACCTACAATGAGCAGTTCTTC.

The V and J genes are TRBV6-4 and TRBJ2-5; 7 bases match TRBD1. The CDR3 sequence is 12 residues long. Germline V lookup: CDR1 MRHNA, CDR2 SNTAGT. V shed 6 bases, J shed 7 bases, and the junction held 5 bases outside the gene matches. The CDR3 region is CASRTGPGTQYF. The CDR3 bases are TGTGCCAGCAGGACAGGGCCAGGGACCCAGTACTTC.

The count of this clone is one. The rearrangement links TRBV5-6 to TRBJ2-1, with TRBD2 identical over 8 bases. J was trimmed by 4 bases and V by 3 bases; bases with no gene match: 3. Germline V CDR1 and CDR2: SGHDT, YYEEEE. The CDR3 extends over 14 amino acids. The CDR3 bases are TGTGCCAGCAGCTGGCGGGGGGCGTACAATGAGCAGTTCTTC. Its protein is CASSWRGAYNEQFF. Full variable domain (missing parts from reference TRBV5-6 and TRBJ2-1): DAGVTQSPTHLIKTRGQQVTLRCSPKSGHDTVSWYQQALGQGPQFIFQYYEEEERQRGNFPDRFSGHQFPNYSSELNVNALLLGDSALYLCASSWRGAYNEQFFGPGTRLTVL.

This clone was detected only a few times. The chain couples TRBV7-2 to TRBJ2-3, with a weak D call TRBD2 (6 bases). CDR1 and CDR2 (germline): SGHTA, FQGNSA. Trimming stripped 3 bases from V and 4 bases from J, with 11 bases between. The CDR3 runs to 14 residues. The CDR3 nucleotides are TGTGCCAGCAGCTTGAAGTTAGCGGCAGATACGCAGTATTTT. This gives the protein CASSLKLAADTQYF. Complete variable domain (other parts from reference TRBV7-2 and TRBJ2-3): GAGVSQSPSNKVTEKGKDVELRCDPISGHTALYWYRQSLGQGLEFLIYFQGNSAPDKSGLPSDRFSAERTGGSVSTLTIQRTQQEDSAVYLCASSLKLAADTQYFGPGTRLTVL.

A few counts support this clone. J is TRBJ1-1 and V is TRBV5-5; D is uncertain. V was cut by 1 base and J by 4 bases, with 8 bases left in between. The CDR3 is made up of 13 amino acids. CDR1 and CDR2 (germline): SGHKS, YYEKEE (reference sequence). In DNA form, the CDR3 reads TGTGCCAGCAGCTTGCCGACTGGCACTGAAGCTTTCTTT. Translation gives CASSLPTGTEAFF. Together with reference TRBV5-5 and TRBJ1-1, the CDR3 gives the full variable domain: DAGVTQSPTHLIKTRGQQVTLRCSPISGHKSVSWYQQVLGQGPQFIFQYYEKEERGRGNFPDRFSARQFPNYSSELNVNALLLGDSALYLCASSLPTGTEAFFGQGTRLTVV.

The chain combines TRBV30 with TRBJ2-1; 8 positions agree with TRBD2. Germline V gives CDR1 GTSNPN, CDR2 SVGIG (reference sequence). The trim removed 2 bases at V and 8 bases at J, leaving 8 bases unmatched. The CDR3 consists of 14 residues. The CDR3, as DNA: TGTGCCTGGAGTAAACGGGGGGGCGTCGATGAGCAGTTCTTC. This sequence encodes CAWSKRGGVDEQFF.

This clone occurred once. The V and J genes are TRBV30 and TRBJ2-7; 11 nucleotides line up with TRBD1. The CDR3 is 14 residues long. With V trimmed by 6 bases and J by 5 bases, 9 bases remained unmatched. Germline V gene data show CDR1 as GTSNPN and CDR2 as SVGIG (reference sequence). This chain's CDR3 is CACWFRDRGDEQYF. The CDR3 nucleotides are TGTGCCTGTTGGTTCCGGGACAGGGGGGACGAGCAGTACTTC.

CDR3 region: CSALGRGTEAFF. CDR3 bases: TGCAGCGCCCTTGGCAGGGGCACTGAAGCTTTCTTT. The chain has TRBV29-1 and TRBJ1-1; tentatively, D is TRBD1 (6 bases). Per the germline V gene, CDR1 is SQVTM and CDR2 is ANQGSEA. This CDR3 is 12 amino acids long. V gave up 7 bases and J gave up 4 bases, with 13 bases separating them.